This TCR beta chain was sequenced for a study of CD8+ T cells in alopecia areata. On the study more broadly: Each of the treated patients was given oral tofacitinib, 5 to 10 mg twice daily, for moderate-to-severe alopecia areata. Patients took tofacitinib for 6 to 18 months, followed by 6 drug-free months.

Investigators isolated RNA and reverse transcribed it into cDNA to act as the sequencing template. Libraries were prepared by immunoSEQ multiplex PCR; TCRdb keeps only in-frame clonotypes and omits some of them. This table holds roughly 65,000 clones, 40% to 50% found once. Whole-study findings and limits: Sequencing of scalp samples also captures resident alphabeta T cells of normal skin.

From PBMCs, CD4+ and CD8+ T cells were sorted. Of note for this clone: Its antigen is not identified.

With 11 bases removed from V and 1 base from J, the gap between germline ends came to 11 bases. CDR3 length: 12 amino acids. Germline V CDR1 and CDR2: MNHNS, SASEGT. The specimen was CD8+ T cells sorted from blood, collected at week 0. The chain uses TRBV6-1 and TRBJ1-1; no firm D call. The TCR originated in a human donor with alopecia areata. The CDR3: CAGRSPNTEAFF. In DNA, the CDR3 is TGTGCCGGCCGTTCGCCGAACACTGAAGCTTTCTTT.